This TCR beta chain emerged from a study of control samples from healthy donors and cancer patients. The table came from immunoSEQ multiplex PCR; TCRdb's copy has only in-frame clones and leaves some out. The profile shows around 130,000 clones, approximately 94% of them singletons. The CDR3 has 16 residues. Trimming at V came to 2 bases and at J to 6 bases, leaving 11 bases not matched to a gene. The germline V gene has CDR1 LGHNA and CDR2 YNFKEQ. This receptor was identified in a man younger than 45 in good health. The sequencing sample was made of blood. The chain joins TRBV4-2 to TRBJ1-2; 8 bases map to TRBD1. CDR3 DNA: TGTGCCAGCAGCCAACCTGTTTACCGGGACAGGAATGGCTACACCTTC. Its translation: CASSQPVYRDRNGYTF.